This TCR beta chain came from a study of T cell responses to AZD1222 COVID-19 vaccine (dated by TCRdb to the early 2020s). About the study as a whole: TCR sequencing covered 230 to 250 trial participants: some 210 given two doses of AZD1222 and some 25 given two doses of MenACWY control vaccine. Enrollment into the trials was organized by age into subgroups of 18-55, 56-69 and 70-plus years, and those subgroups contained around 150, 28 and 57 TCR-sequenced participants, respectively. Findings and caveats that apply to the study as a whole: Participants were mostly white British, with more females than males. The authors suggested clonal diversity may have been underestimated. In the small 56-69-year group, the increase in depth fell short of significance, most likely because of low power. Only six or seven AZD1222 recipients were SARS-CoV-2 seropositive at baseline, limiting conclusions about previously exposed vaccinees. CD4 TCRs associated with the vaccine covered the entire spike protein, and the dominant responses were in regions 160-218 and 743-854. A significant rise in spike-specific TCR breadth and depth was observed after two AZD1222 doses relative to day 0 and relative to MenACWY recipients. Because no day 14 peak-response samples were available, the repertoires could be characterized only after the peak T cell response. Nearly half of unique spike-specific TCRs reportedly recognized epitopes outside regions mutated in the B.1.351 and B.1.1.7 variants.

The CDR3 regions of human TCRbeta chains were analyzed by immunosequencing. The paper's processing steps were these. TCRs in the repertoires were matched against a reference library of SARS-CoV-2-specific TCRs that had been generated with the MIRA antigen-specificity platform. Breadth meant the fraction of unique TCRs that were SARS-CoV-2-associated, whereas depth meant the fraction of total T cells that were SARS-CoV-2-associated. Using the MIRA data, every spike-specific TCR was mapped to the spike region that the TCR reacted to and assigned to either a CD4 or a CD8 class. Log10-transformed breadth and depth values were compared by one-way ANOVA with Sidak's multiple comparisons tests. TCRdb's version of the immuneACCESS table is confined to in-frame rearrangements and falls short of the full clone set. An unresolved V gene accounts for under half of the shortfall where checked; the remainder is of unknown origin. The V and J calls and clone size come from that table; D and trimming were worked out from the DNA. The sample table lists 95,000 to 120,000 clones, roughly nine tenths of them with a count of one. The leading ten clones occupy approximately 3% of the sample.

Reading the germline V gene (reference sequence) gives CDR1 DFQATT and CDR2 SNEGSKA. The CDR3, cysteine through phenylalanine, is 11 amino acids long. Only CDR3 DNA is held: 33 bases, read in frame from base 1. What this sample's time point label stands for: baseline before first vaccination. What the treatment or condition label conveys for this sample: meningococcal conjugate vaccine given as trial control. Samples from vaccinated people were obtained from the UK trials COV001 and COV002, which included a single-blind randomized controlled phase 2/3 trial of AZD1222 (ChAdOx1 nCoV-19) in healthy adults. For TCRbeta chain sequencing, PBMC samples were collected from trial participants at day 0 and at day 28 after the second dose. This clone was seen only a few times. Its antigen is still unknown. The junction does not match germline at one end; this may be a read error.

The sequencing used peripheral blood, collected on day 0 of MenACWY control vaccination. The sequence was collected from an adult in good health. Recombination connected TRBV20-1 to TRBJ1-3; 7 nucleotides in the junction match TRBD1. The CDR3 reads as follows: CSANNRGHLHF. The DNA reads TGCAGTGCTAACAACAGGGGACATCTACATTTT.